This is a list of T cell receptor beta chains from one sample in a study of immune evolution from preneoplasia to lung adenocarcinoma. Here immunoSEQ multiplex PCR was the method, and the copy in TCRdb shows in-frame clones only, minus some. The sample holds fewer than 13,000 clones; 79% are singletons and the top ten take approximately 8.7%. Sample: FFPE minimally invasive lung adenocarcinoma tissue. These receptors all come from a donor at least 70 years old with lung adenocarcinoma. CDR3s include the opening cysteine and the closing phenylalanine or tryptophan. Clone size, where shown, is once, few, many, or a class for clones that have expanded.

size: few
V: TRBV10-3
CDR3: CAISEPPATGGKVYEQYF

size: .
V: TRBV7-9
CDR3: CASSRGTGTHTEAFF

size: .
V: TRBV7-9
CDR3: CASSLGGGLFF

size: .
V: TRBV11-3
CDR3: CASSVRITGASGEQYF

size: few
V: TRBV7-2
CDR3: CASSLVDTQYF

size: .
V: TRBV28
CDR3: CASSGHQGFYTEAFF

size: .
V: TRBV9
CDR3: CASSAHRGNTGELFF

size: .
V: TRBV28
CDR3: CASSLGGNTEAFF

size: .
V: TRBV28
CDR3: CASSRTAEGGNQPQHF

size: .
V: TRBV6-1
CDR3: CASSLAGEPHEQYF

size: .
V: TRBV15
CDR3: CATSRDSGYTEAFF

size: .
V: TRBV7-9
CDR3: CASSLGASSTGSQETQYF

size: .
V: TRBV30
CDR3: CAWRRGFDEKLFF

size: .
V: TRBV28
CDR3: CASSSPQTSGRTDTQYF

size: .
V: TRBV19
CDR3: CASSIIQGPPTVGYTF

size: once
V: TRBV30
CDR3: CAWSVSNRPNQPQHF

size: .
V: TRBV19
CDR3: CASSESRGPREQYF

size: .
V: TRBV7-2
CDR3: CASSVQRTSGRAGSYEQYF

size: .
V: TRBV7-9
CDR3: CASRPGLSNNEQFF

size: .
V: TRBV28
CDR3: CASSSGVTEAFF

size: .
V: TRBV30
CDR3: CAWGPGFSTDTQYF

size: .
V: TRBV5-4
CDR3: CASSLGTDNQPQHF

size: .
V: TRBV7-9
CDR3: CASSLAGAGDRYNEQFF

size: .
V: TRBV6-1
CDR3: CASSEAGGVLSGYTF

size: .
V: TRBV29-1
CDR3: CSVELAGGRRETQYF

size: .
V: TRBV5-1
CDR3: CASSAASAYNEQFF

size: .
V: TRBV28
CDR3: CASSYRENTEAFF

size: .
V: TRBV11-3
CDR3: CASSQGLRESTDTQYF

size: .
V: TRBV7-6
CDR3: CASSLEVWQDTNSPLHF

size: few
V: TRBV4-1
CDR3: CASSQEGGNEQFF

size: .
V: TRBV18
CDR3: CASSPRTAKTGLGYGYTF

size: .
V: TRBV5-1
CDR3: CASSFAQDRANYGYTF

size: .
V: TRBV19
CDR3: CASTGTGASEQYF

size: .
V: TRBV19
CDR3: CASSISGQGGEKLFF

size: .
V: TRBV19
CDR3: CASGRFKMNTEAFF

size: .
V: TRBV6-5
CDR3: CASSYSTRPETQYF

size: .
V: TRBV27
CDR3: CASSLSGGEQYF

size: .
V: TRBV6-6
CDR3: CASSPANTGELFF

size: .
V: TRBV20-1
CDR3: CSASSGEKLFF

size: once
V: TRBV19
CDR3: CASSRTGDSEAFF

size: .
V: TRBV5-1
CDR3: CASSLDFTGIRSYEQYF

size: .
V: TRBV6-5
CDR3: CASSRTRTDYNEQFF

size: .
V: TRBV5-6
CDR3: CASSLGGPNYGYTF

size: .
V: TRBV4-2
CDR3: CASSQGTGNNEQFF

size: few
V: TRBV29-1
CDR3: CSVSRPYTGELFF

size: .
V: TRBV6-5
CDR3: CASMGGSGNTGELFF

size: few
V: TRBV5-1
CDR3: CASSLDVNYEQYF

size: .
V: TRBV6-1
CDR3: CASSDLAANLNTEAFF

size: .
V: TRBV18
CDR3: CASSQGQLQETQYF

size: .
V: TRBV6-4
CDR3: CASSASPLGQGNSPLHF